A selection of T cell receptor beta chains follows, all from one sample in a study of blood T cell repertoires in COVID-19. The assay was immunoSEQ multiplex PCR, and TCRdb's table has in-frame clones only and misses some. The sample yields 170,000 or so clones, about 80% seen once. Sequencing was performed on peripheral blood. The receptor source for this set is a man in his 70s with active or convalescent COVID-19. The conserved cysteine and the conserved F or W are not part of the CDR3 here.

CDR3aa | v_gene
ASGTGVGYEQY | TRBV12-3/TRBV12-4
ASSLSTAIHEQY | TRBV27
ASSQDAGRQY | TRBV14
ASSLPGAFNEKLF | TRBV5-5
ASRVQGWQTEAF | TRBV6-5
ASSPGEGTPGANVLT | TRBV18
ASSLHELQGELF | TRBV7-9
ARSGPGGAEDTQY | TRBV9
ASSEGRWASYGYT | TRBV25-1
ASSGTAGNTIY | TRBV2
ASSYSGREAYEQY | TRBV6-5
AWSSLPDSPLH | TRBV30
ASSLRRGQTNTEAF | TRBV7-6
SVGQTSEAF | TRBV29-1
ASSPGQETQY | TRBV19
ATSRVGQPNEKLF | TRBV15
ASSSGGSTNEKLF | TRBV28
SVEGIGTSGSKNEQF | TRBV29-1
SAPAGGIRF | TRBV20-1
ASSRGGQGYSPLH | TRBV6-6
ASGMRQSGTGELF | TRBV6-5
ASSLNGAGGNEQF | TRBV5-1
ASRDGGGEQF | TRBV6-5
ASSSTVSGSGGYT | TRBV5-1
ASSVRQAPNTGELF | TRBV9
ASSGTGELGEQF | TRBV9
ASSEGLATRNEQF | TRBV2
ASSLGDTEAF | TRBV3-1/TRBV3-2
ASSLRGVNTEAF | TRBV27
ASSPFYSGDTQY | TRBV4-1
ASAPGTGGTNEKLF | TRBV25-1
ASSLSLDRVDWF | TRBV14
ATSRDLRGANYGYT | TRBV15
AIRGTGTENTEAF | TRBV10-3
AWSTGAGNTGELF | TRBV30
ASSLGGGNSYEQY | TRBV5-1
ASSVYRGAYEQY | TRBV2
ASSWAAGGDGNTIY | TRBV5-1
AISLDRARSGNTIY | TRBV10-3
ASSPNLAGPYNEQF | TRBV5-4
ASSRSAETQY | TRBV5-1
ASSSTRTLPGYEQY | TRBV5-1
ASSQVGSALTGELF | TRBV4-3
ASSITGPGELYGYT | TRBV6-2/TRBV6-3
ASSLGGGVQETQY | TRBV5-4
ASSQETSPDTQY | TRBV4-1
ASTGTGVYYGYT | TRBV6-5
AWSAGQGDVEQY | TRBV30
ASRLLGGETQY | TRBV5-4
ATSREGADQPQH | TRBV15
ASSIDRGHQPQH | TRBV7-9
ASRIAGGSTDTQY | TRBV7-9
ASSGDYYGYT | TRBV12-3/TRBV12-4
ASSLWGREHEKLF | TRBV28
ASSLGFGVGNTIY | TRBV7-8
ASSQEYRRGAYEQY | TRBV3-1/TRBV3-2
ASSPYSKYNSPLH | TRBV7-2
ATSRDNRDQPQH | TRBV15
ASSEDFYAGLNYGYT | TRBV25-1
ASTGRGWGSGANVLT | TRBV11-2